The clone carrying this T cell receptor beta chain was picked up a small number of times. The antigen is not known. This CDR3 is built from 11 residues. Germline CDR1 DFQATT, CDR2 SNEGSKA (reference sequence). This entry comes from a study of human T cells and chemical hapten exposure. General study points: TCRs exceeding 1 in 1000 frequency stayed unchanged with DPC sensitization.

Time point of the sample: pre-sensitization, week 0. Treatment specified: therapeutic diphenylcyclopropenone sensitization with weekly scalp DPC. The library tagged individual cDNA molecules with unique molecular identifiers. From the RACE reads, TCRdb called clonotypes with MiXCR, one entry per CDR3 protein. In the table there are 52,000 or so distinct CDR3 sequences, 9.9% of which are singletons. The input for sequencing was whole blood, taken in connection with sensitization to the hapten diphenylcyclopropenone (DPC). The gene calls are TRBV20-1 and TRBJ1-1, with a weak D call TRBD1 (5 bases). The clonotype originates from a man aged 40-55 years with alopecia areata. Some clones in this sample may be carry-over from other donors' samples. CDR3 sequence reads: CTIEGETEAFF. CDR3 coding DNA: TGCACCATCGAAGGGGAGACTGAAGCTTTCTTT.